Below, 9 T cell receptor beta chains from the same sample are listed, as sequenced in a study of blood T cell repertoires in COVID-19. The repertoire was sequenced with immunoSEQ multiplex PCR; TCRdb's copy has only in-frame clones and lacks some. The profile shows over 200,000 clones, roughly 80% of them singletons. Material: peripheral blood. Receptor source: a human donor in a cohort sampled during active COVID-19.

The gene calls are TRBV7-9 and TRBJ1-2, with D possibly TRBD1 on 5 matching bases. CDR1 and CDR2 (germline): SEHNR, FQNEAQ (reference sequence). The CDR3 loop spans 14 amino acids. Between the trimmed V and J ends, which lost 1 base and 5 bases, there was a span of 11 bases. The CDR3 DNA reads TGTGCCAGCAGCTTAGGGCGGGACCATTATGGCTACACCTTC. As protein: CASSLGRDHYGYTF.

This rearrangement joins TRBV4-3 to TRBJ2-7, with D uncertain. Trimming stripped 1 base from V and 2 bases from J, with 6 bases between. The CDR3 is 13 amino acids. CDR1 is LGHNA, CDR2 YSLEER, per germline. The CDR3 sequence is CASSQVPAYEQYF. In DNA, the CDR3 is TGCGCCAGCAGCCAAGTGCCAGCCTACGAGCAGTACTTC.

The chain employs TRBV9 and TRBJ2-7; 8 bases are shared with TRBD1. Losses at the gene ends were 3 bases for V and 4 bases for J; bases not matched to a gene: 9. The CDR3 runs 15 residues. Germline-derived CDR1 and CDR2 are SGDLS and YYNGEE. The CDR3 DNA follows: TGTGCCAGCAGCGAAGGACAGGGAAGGACTTACGAGCAGTACTTC. It encodes CASSEGQGRTYEQYF.

V gene TRBV6-5 combines with J gene TRBJ1-1, with D uncertain. The CDR3 has 15 residues. V dropped 0 bases and J dropped 4 bases, with 12 bases sitting between them. Germline CDR1 is MNHEY and CDR2 is SVGAGI. CDR3 residues: CASSYSTGLGTEAFF. The DNA of the CDR3 is TGTGCCAGCAGTTACTCGACGGGGTTAGGCACTGAAGCTTTCTTT.

The V gene is TRBV4-1, the J gene TRBJ2-1; 8 nucleotides align to TRBD2. Germline lookup yields CDR1 MGHRA and CDR2 YSYEKL. The length of the CDR3 is 16 residues. Unmatched junction bases numbered 8, after V lost 1 base and J lost 6 bases. The CDR3 loop reads CASSQAPGLVSNEQFF. For the CDR3, the DNA is TGCGCCAGCAGCCAAGCCCCGGGACTAGTGAGCAATGAGCAGTTCTTC.

This clone has at least ten counts. J is TRBJ2-5 and V is TRBV28, with D perhaps matching TRBD1 (5 bases). Germline loops: CDR1 MDHEN, CDR2 SYDVKM. CDR3 length: 14 amino acids. Trimming took 3 bases from V and 4 from J, leaving 12 bases between them. The CDR3 is CASSFEARVETQYF. In nucleotides, the CDR3 is TGTGCCAGCAGTTTCGAAGCCAGGGTAGAGACCCAGTACTTC.

The J gene is TRBJ2-5, the V gene TRBV7-9; D possibly corresponds to TRBD2 (5 bases). Trimming pared 3 bases from V and 6 bases from J, leaving 26 bases between. Germline V CDR1 and CDR2: SEHNR, FQNEAQ (reference sequence). The CDR3 length is 18 residues. CDR3 bases: TGTGCCAGCAGCTTTAGTGGCCGCCTCGAAACCCCGGGGAAGACCCAGTACTTC. Amino acid sequence: CASSFSGRLETPGKTQYF. Variable domain in full (rest from reference TRBV7-9 and TRBJ2-5): DTGVSQNPRHKITKRGQNVTFRCDPISEHNRLYWYRQTLGQGPEFLTYFQNEAQLEKSRLLSDRFSAERPKGSFSTLEIQRTEQGDSAMYLCASSFSGRLETPGKTQYFGPGTRLLVL.

The chain uses TRBV30 and TRBJ1-3; D unresolved. The CDR3 is 15 residues long. Per the germline V gene, CDR1 is GTSNPN and CDR2 is SVGIG (reference sequence). V lost 1 base, J lost 0 bases, and 10 bases lay in between. CDR3 in amino acids: CAWSGTFSSGNTIYF. CDR3 nucleotides: TGTGCCTGGAGTGGGACTTTTAGCTCTGGAAACACCATATATTTT. The variable domain in full, completed from reference TRBV30 and TRBJ1-3, reads SQTIHQWPATLVQPVGSPLSLECTVEGTSNPNLYWYRQAAGRGLQLLFYSVGIGQISSEVPQNLSASRPQDRQFILSSKKLLLSDSGFYLCAWSGTFSSGNTIYFGEGSWLTVV.

The chain recombines TRBV25-1 with TRBJ1-5, with D perhaps matching TRBD1 (5 bases). The germline CDR1 and CDR2 sequences are MGHDK and SYGVNS. V was cut by 6 bases and J by 2 bases, with 14 bases left in between. The CDR3 spans 15 residues. DNA for the CDR3: TGTGCCAGCAGACTCCAGGGTCCGGGCAATCAGCCCCAGCATTTT. It specifies CASRLQGPGNQPQHF.